Each of the 15 T cell receptor beta chains below was sequenced from the same sample in a study of T cell clonotyping in hematopoietic cell transplantation. TCRdb's table, derived via immunoSEQ multiplex PCR, lists solely in-frame clones and lacks some. The sample includes fewer than 50,000 clones, about 95% of them seen just once. The specimen was peripheral blood mononuclear cells. These receptors were collected from a woman between 50 and 59 years old in good health. Some clones in this sample may be carry-over from other donors' samples.

CDR3: CASSERPGVNYGYTF. The CDR3 DNA is TGTGCCAGCAGTGAAAGGCCAGGGGTTAACTATGGCTACACCTTC. This chain uses TRBV6-1 with TRBJ1-2, with D perhaps matching TRBD1 (6 bases). V was pared by 2 bases and J by 1 base, with 11 bases between. CDR1 and CDR2 from the germline V gene are MNHNS and SASEGT. The CDR3 has 15 amino acids.

The chain has TRBV11-3 and TRBJ2-5; D is ambiguous. The germline V gene encodes CDR1 SGHNT and CDR2 YENEEA. The CDR3 contains 14 residues. The V end lost 3 bases, the J end lost 0 bases, and 8 bases lay between the germline ends. The chain's CDR3 is CASSFEEDQETQYF. The CDR3 bases are TGTGCCAGCAGCTTTGAGGAAGACCAAGAGACCCAGTACTTC.

The chain carries TRBV6-5 and TRBJ2-2; D is unclear. Germline CDR1 reads MNHEY; CDR2 reads SVGAGI. The CDR3 has 16 residues. Trimming removed 2 bases from V and 6 bases from J, with 16 bases in between. As DNA, the CDR3 is TGTGCCAGCAGTTACGGTTTTAGGACGGTCGCCGGGGAGCTGTTTTTT. The encoded protein is CASSYGFRTVAGELFF.

The chain links TRBV5-1 to TRBJ1-2; D call uncertain. The ends were cut back, 4 bases at V and 4 bases at J, with 17 bases in the middle. This CDR3 is 15 amino acids long. In germline, CDR1 is SGHRS, CDR2 YFSETQ. This CDR3 is CASSPVGREAYGYTF. In DNA form, the CDR3 reads TGCGCCAGCAGCCCAGTGGGAAGGGAGGCCTATGGCTACACCTTC.

The rearrangement uses TRBV27 and TRBJ1-1, with D hard to call. The germline CDR1 and CDR2 sequences are MNHEY and SMNVEV (reference sequence). Between the trimmed V and J ends, which lost 5 bases and 8 bases, there was a span of 21 bases. This CDR3 is built from 15 residues. DNA for the CDR3: TGTGCCAGCAGTACCCCAACATTCACGGGCAGGGAAGCTTTCTTT. This encodes CASSTPTFTGREAFF.

V is TRBV7-3 and J is TRBJ2-2, with D possibly matching TRBD1 (6 bases). V lost 5 bases to trimming and J lost 8 bases, with 12 bases between them. The CDR3 length is 13 residues. Looked up from germline, CDR1 is SGHTA and CDR2 is FQGTGA. CDR3 nucleotides: TGTGCCAGCAGCACCCCAGGGGAGGGGGAGCTGTTTTTT. Translating it yields CASSTPGEGELFF.

This chain connects TRBV19 to TRBJ1-2, with 7 nucleotides matching TRBD1. Germline V gene lookup returns CDR1 LNHDA and CDR2 SQIVND (reference sequence). CDR3 length: 14 residues. Trimming took 1 base from V and 9 from J; bases not matched to a gene: 8. The chain's CDR3 is CASSIGTGLSSYTF. The CDR3 DNA follows: TGTGCCAGTAGTATAGGGACAGGTCTGTCGAGCTACACCTTC.

For the CDR3, the DNA is TGTGCCAGCAGCCCCGAGGCAGGCGCGAACACCGGGGAGCTGTTTTTT. Its translation: CASSPEAGANTGELFF. This chain uses TRBV9 with TRBJ2-2; D is uncertain. This CDR3 has 16 residues. Germline CDR1 SGDLS, CDR2 YYNGEE. The V end was cut by 4 bases, the J end by 0 bases, with 13 bases between.

This chain uses TRBV27 with TRBJ2-5; D call uncertain. The V end lost 8 bases, the J end lost 2 bases, and 18 bases lay between the germline ends. In germline, CDR1 is MNHEY, CDR2 SMNVEV (reference sequence). CDR3 length equals 15 residues. The CDR3 region has the DNA TGTGCCAGCGGTAAATGGGCTGGTTCTCAAGAGACCCAGTACTTC. This translates into CASGKWAGSQETQYF.

The chain carries TRBV11-3 and TRBJ2-7; D is unclear. V shed 6 bases and J shed 3 bases, with 15 bases lying between them. The CDR3 runs to 14 residues. From germline, CDR1 is SGHNT and CDR2 YENEEA. In DNA, the CDR3 is TGTGCCAGCAGTCCTATCGGCCTACACTACGAGCAGTACTTC. Residues: CASSPIGLHYEQYF.

The rearrangement uses TRBV2 and TRBJ1-1, with 7 bases matching TRBD1. V was clipped by 7 bases and J by 1 base; unmatched bases: 6. The CDR3 consists of 14 residues. CDR1 and CDR2 (germline): SNHLY, FYNNEI. Here the CDR3 DNA reads TGTGCCAGCAATCGGGACAGCCAGAACACTGAAGCTTTCTTT. It is translated as CASNRDSQNTEAFF. Complete variable domain (other parts from reference TRBV2 and TRBJ1-1): EPEVTQTPSHQVTQMGQEVILRCVPISNHLYFYWYRQILGQKVEFLVSFYNNEISEKSEIFDDQFSVERPDGSNFTLKIRSTKLEDSAMYFCASNRDSQNTEAFFGQGTRLTVV.

The chain joins TRBV6-5 to TRBJ2-7, with 11 bases lining up with TRBD1. This CDR3 comprises 15 residues. With 2 bases clipped from V and 3 bases from J, the junction kept 3 bases outside the gene matches. Germline values: CDR1 MNHEY, CDR2 SVGAGI. The CDR3 region has the DNA TGTGCCAGCAGTTACGCCGGGACAGGGGGCTACGAGCAGTACTTC. It specifies CASSYAGTGGYEQYF.

CDR3 residues: CASSLDRGSYEQYF. In DNA, the CDR3 is TGTGCCAGCAGCTTGGACAGGGGCTCCTACGAGCAGTACTTC. V and J are TRBV11-3 and TRBJ2-7, with 9 nucleotides matching TRBD1. The CDR3 loop spans 14 amino acids. Germline-derived CDR1 and CDR2 are SGHNT and YENEEA. J lost 0 bases, V lost 3 bases, and 0 bases had no gene match.

The rearrangement joins TRBV28 to TRBJ2-3; D not certain. The CDR3 consists of 12 residues. Germline V lookup: CDR1 MDHEN, CDR2 SYDVKM. V lost 6 bases to trimming and J lost 0 bases, with 4 bases between them. The CDR3 DNA reads as TGTGCCAGCAGAACTAGCACAGATACGCAGTATTTT. It translates to CASRTSTDTQYF.

The chain couples TRBV5-6 to TRBJ1-2, with a weak D call TRBD1 (6 bases). Germline values: CDR1 SGHDT, CDR2 YYEEEE. The CDR3 is made up of 12 amino acids. Trimming took off 4 bases at V and 5 bases at J, with 9 bases between the two ends. For the CDR3, the DNA is TGTGCCAGCAGCACGGACAGATATGGCTACACCTTC. It specifies CASSTDRYGYTF.